One sample yielded the 2 T cell receptor beta chains listed below, sequenced in a study of T cells in localized non-small cell lung cancer (dated by TCRdb to 2019 to 2021). Library method: the immunoSEQ multiplex PCR assay. What TCRdb holds here is the immuneACCESS table cut down to in-frame rearrangements. Part of the clones is not present; checked against another copy, under half of the missing clones reflect an unresolved V gene, and the others are unexplained. Recorded for this sample are around 20,000 clones; 75% to 90% of them occurred a single time. The ten largest account for approximately 9.1% of the sample. Sequencing was performed on peripheral blood, taken before any cancer treatment. The receptors originated from a man between 35 and 75 years old with stage I lung adenocarcinoma.

The chain is built from TRBV2 and TRBJ2-1; possibly TRBD2 for D (7 bases). V lost 5 bases, J lost 8 bases, and 16 bases lay in between. Germline V gene sequence: CDR1 SNHLY, CDR2 FYNNEI. The CDR3 runs to 14 residues. The CDR3 DNA reads TGTGCCAGCAGTAGCCCGGGGGGCCTCGATGAGCAGTTCTTC. This codes for CASSSPGGLDEQFF. Full variable domain (rest looked up from reference TRBV2 and TRBJ2-1): EPEVTQTPSHQVTQMGQEVILRCVPISNHLYFYWYRQILGQKVEFLVSFYNNEISEKSEIFDDQFSVERPDGSNFTLKIRSTKLEDSAMYFCASSSPGGLDEQFFGPGTRLTVL.

This chain uses TRBV11-3 with TRBJ2-7; no firm D call. V lost 5 bases to trimming and J lost 6 bases, with 8 bases between them. This CDR3 is 11 amino acids long. Per germline, CDR1 SGHNT and CDR2 YENEEA. The CDR3 DNA is TGTGCCAGCAGCCAGACATCCGAGCAGTACTTC. This gives the protein CASSQTSEQYF.